The 11 T cell receptor beta chains listed next were all sequenced from one sample in a study of T cell responses to AZD1222 COVID-19 vaccine. Libraries were prepared by immunoSEQ multiplex PCR; TCRdb keeps only in-frame clonotypes and omits some of them. The table records approximately 110,000 clones, approximately 89% of them present only once. Sequences were derived from peripheral blood, sampled 28 days after the second AZD1222 dose. Every receptor here comes from an adult who received the AZD1222 COVID-19 vaccine.

The chain combines TRBV24-1 with TRBJ1-2; 9 bases are shared with TRBD1. This CDR3 has 14 amino acids. Germline loops: CDR1 KGHDR, CDR2 SFDVKD. V shed 3 bases, J shed 4 bases, and the junction held 2 bases outside the gene matches. The CDR3 protein is CATSDPDRGYGYTF. CDR3 DNA: TGTGCCACCAGTGATCCGGACAGGGGCTATGGCTACACCTTC.

This clone was seen only once. The CDR3 DNA follows: TGTGCCAGCAGTTTATTAAGGACAGGCACAAGTTCGAACACCGGGGAGCTGTTTTTT. Translation gives CASSLLRTGTSSNTGELFF. V and J are TRBV27 and TRBJ2-2; 7 bases map to TRBD1. This CDR3 has 19 amino acids. V shed 1 base, J shed 0 bases, and the junction held 11 bases outside the gene matches. Germline V gene sequence: CDR1 MNHEY, CDR2 SMNVEV (reference sequence).

The chain carries TRBV7-8 and TRBJ2-5, with a weak D call TRBD2 (5 bases). V was pared by 7 bases and J by 5 bases, with 11 bases between. CDR3 length equals 12 residues. Germline V gives CDR1 SGHVS, CDR2 FQNEAQ. The CDR3 DNA is TGTGCCAGCACACTTTTAGCGGAGACCCAGTACTTC. Residues: CASTLLAETQYF. Drawing the rest from reference TRBV7-8 and TRBJ2-5, the complete variable domain is GAGVSQSPRYKVAKRGQDVALRCDPISGHVSLFWYQQALGQGPEFLTYFQNEAQLDKSGLPSDRFFAERPEGSVSTLKIQRTQQEDSAVYLCASTLLAETQYFGPGTRLLVL.

This rearrangement joins TRBV2 to TRBJ1-6, with D perhaps TRBD1 (6 bases). Germline V lookup: CDR1 SNHLY, CDR2 FYNNEI. The CDR3 spans 15 residues. V dropped 8 bases and J dropped 4 bases, with 15 bases sitting between them. CDR3 DNA sequence: TGTGCCAGCCAAGCCGGGACAACATATAATTCACCCCTCCACTTT. It encodes CASQAGTTYNSPLHF.

The sample holds one count of this clone. The genes are TRBV12-3 or TRBV12-4 and TRBJ2-7, with D tentatively TRBD1 (5 bases). This CDR3 comprises 13 residues. Trimming pared 5 bases from V and 3 bases from J, leaving 11 bases between. The CDR3 DNA follows: TGTGCCAGCAGTCCCGGAAGGGGCTACGAGCAGTACTTC. Translation: CASSPGRGYEQYF.

The chain carries TRBV5-1 and TRBJ1-4; no reliable D call. Per the germline V gene, CDR1 is SGHRS and CDR2 is YFSETQ. V lost 4 bases to trimming and J lost 7 bases, with 17 bases between them. CDR3 length equals 15 residues. The CDR3 nucleotides are TGCGCCAGCAGCGGGGAATGGGGTGGAAGTGAAAAACTGTTTTTT. Amino acids: CASSGEWGGSEKLFF.

The chain couples TRBV6-2 or TRBV6-3 to TRBJ2-7; TRBD2 aligns across 9 bases. Losses at the gene ends were 2 bases for V and 2 bases for J; bases not matched to a gene: 4. Germline V lookup: CDR1 MNHEY, CDR2 SVGEGT. The CDR3 extends over 15 amino acids. This CDR3 is CASSYRAGGTYEQYF. CDR3 nucleotides: TGTGCCAGCAGTTACCGAGCGGGGGGTACCTACGAGCAGTACTTC.

This chain links TRBV10-2 with TRBJ1-5; D is unresolved. The CDR3 is made up of 13 amino acids. Germline CDR1 WSHSY, CDR2 SAAADI. V lost 5 bases to trimming and J lost 1 base, with 6 bases between them. Written as DNA, the CDR3 is TGCGCCAGCAGTACACAGAGCAATCAGCCCCAGCATTTT. This codes for CASSTQSNQPQHF.

The gene calls are TRBV12-3 or TRBV12-4 and TRBJ1-1, with D perhaps TRBD1 (5 bases). The CDR3 contains 13 residues. Trimming took 3 bases from V and 1 from J, leaving 6 bases between them. CDR3 loop: CASSFGGNTEAFF. Written as DNA, the CDR3 is TGTGCCAGCAGTTTTGGGGGGAACACTGAAGCTTTCTTT.

The genes are TRBV18 and TRBJ2-7, with 7 positions matching TRBD1. This CDR3 is 14 amino acids long. The V segment lost 5 bases and the J segment 2 bases; nucleotides outside the gene matches: 6. Germline V gene lookup returns CDR1 KGHSH and CDR2 LQKENI. CDR3 in amino acids: CASSAGTATYEQYF. CDR3 DNA sequence: TGTGCCAGCTCAGCCGGGACAGCTACCTACGAGCAGTACTTC.

The chain uses TRBV19 and TRBJ1-2; no reliable D call. The CDR3 has 13 residues. CDR1 LNHDA and CDR2 SQIVND come from the germline V gene (reference sequence). The V gene lost 3 bases and the J gene lost 7 bases, with 12 bases spanning the gap. The CDR3: CASSMGDVTGYTF. CDR3 sequence (DNA): TGTGCCAGTAGTATGGGTGACGTTACTGGCTACACCTTC.